The present TCR beta chain was sequenced within a study of blood T cell repertoires in COVID-19. As for the study in general: From the United States, Italy and Spain came samples of acute and convalescent COVID-19.

This CDR3 contains 13 residues. The germline gives CDR1 SGHTA, CDR2 FQGNSA. V lost 3 bases, J lost 5 bases, and 10 bases lay in between. The data were produced by immunoSEQ multiplex PCR, yet TCRdb's version contains in-frame clones alone and is incomplete. Of about 74,000 clones in the sample, around 87% were seen once. The chain combines TRBV7-2 with TRBJ2-5; D uncertain. The TCR comes from a woman aged 80 or over with active or convalescent COVID-19. Sequenced input: peripheral blood. The chain's CDR3 is CASSLGMRETQYF. CDR3 DNA sequence: TGTGCCAGCAGCTTGGGTATGAGGGAGACCCAGTACTTC.